This is a list of T cell receptor beta chains from one sample in a study of T cells in Graves' hyperthyroidism and ophthalmopathy. TCRdb reanalysed the multiplex PCR reads using MiXCR and keeps one entry per CDR3 protein. This table holds hundreds of thousands of distinct CDR3 sequences, more than 30% found once. Sample: blood. The source of these receptors is a man between 18 and 35 years old with Graves' hyperthyroidism. CDR3s include the opening cysteine and the closing phenylalanine or tryptophan. D genes are given only for firm matches. Rows give clone size only sometimes, using once, few, many, or a class for an expanded clone.

j_call | v_call | d_call | clone_size | cdr3_aa | cdr3_nt
TRBJ1-2 | TRBV24-1 | . | few | CATSDPGSGYTF | TGTGCCACCAGTGATCCCGGGTCTGGCTACACCTTC
TRBJ1-4 | TRBV2 | . | . | CASSLKQGTNEKLFF | TGTGCCAGCAGTTTAAAACAGGGTACTAATGAAAAACTGTTTTTT
TRBJ1-5 | TRBV6-5 | TRBD1 | . | CASSKGTGLSNQPQHF | TGTGCCAGCAGTAAAGGGACAGGGCTGAGCAATCAGCCCCAGCATTTT
TRBJ1-6 | TRBV20-1 | TRBD1 | . | CSGQNRGYYSPLHF | TGCAGTGGTCAGAACAGGGGTTACTATTCACCCCTCCACTTT
TRBJ1-1 | TRBV12-3/TRBV12-4 | TRBD1 | . | CASSPLDRRTEAFF | TGTGCCAGCAGTCCCCTGGACAGGAGGACTGAAGCTTTCTTT
TRBJ2-5 | TRBV20-1 | TRBD2 | . | CSEVAGGQETQYF | TGCAGTGAGGTGGCGGGGGGCCAAGAGACCCAGTACTTC
TRBJ2-2 | TRBV7-2 | . | . | CASSLQPGVGELFF | TGTGCCAGCAGCCTCCAACCGGGTGTCGGGGAGCTGTTTTTT
TRBJ2-7 | TRBV2 | . | . | CASSWEAGAYEQYF | TGTGCCAGCAGTTGGGAAGCGGGTGCCTACGAGCAGTACTTC
TRBJ2-2 | TRBV2 | . | many | CASSEEVTGELFF | TGTGCCAGCAGCGAAGAGGTCACCGGGGAGCTGTTTTTT
TRBJ1-1 | TRBV19 | . | . | CASSISFGNVNTEAFF | TGTGCCAGTAGTATCTCCTTCGGGAATGTCAACACTGAAGCTTTCTTT
TRBJ2-7 | TRBV6-6 | . | . | CASSYGGAPYEQYF | TGTGCCAGCAGTTACGGTGGGGCCCCCTACGAGCAGTACTTC
TRBJ2-5 | TRBV7-2 | . | many | CASRTRLGAMETQYF | TGTGCCAGCAGGACCCGATTGGGGGCTATGGAGACCCAGTACTTC
TRBJ2-7 | TRBV29-1 | . | many | CSVLDGHSYEQYF | TGCAGCGTACTGGACGGCCACTCCTACGAGCAGTACTTC
TRBJ2-2 | TRBV2 | . | . | CASSEGTLVDTGELFF | TGTGCCAGCAGTGAAGGGACGTTGGTAGACACCGGGGAGCTGTTTTTT
TRBJ1-5 | TRBV6-5 | . | . | CASSYAGKEPQHF | TGTGCCAGCAGTTACGCAGGGAAGGAGCCCCAGCATTTT
TRBJ1-5 | TRBV7-9 | . | . | CASSQDVTDNQPQHF | TGTGCCAGCAGCCAAGACGTAACAGATAATCAGCCCCAGCATTTT
TRBJ2-5 | TRBV30 | . | . | CACSPWRRETQYF | TGTGCCTGCTCCCCATGGCGGCGGGAGACCCAGTACTTC
TRBJ1-6 | TRBV15 | TRBD1 | . | CATSSGTGRNSPLHF | TGTGCCACCAGCAGCGGGACAGGGCGCAATTCACCCCTCCACTTT
TRBJ2-5 | TRBV7-9 | . | many | CASSLGGGRETQYF | TGTGCCAGCAGCTTAGGGGGAGGTAGAGAGACCCAGTACTTC
TRBJ1-1 | TRBV19 | . | . | CASSMLTDRNTEAFF | TGTGCCAGTAGTATGTTAACAGACCGGAACACTGAAGCTTTCTTT